This entry lists 17 T cell receptor beta chains sequenced from one sample in a study of T cells after yellow fever vaccination. TCRdb independently ran MiXCR on the 5' RACE reads; one entry per CDR3 protein. This repertoire shows roughly 350,000 distinct CDR3 sequences, roughly 4.3% found once; its top ten account for about 26%. Sequencing was performed on PBMCs, taken 5 days after the yellow fever booster vaccination. These receptors all stem from a man aged 18 to 30 who received the YFV17D yellow fever vaccine.

This clonotype was seen ten or more times. This rearrangement joins TRBV7-2 to TRBJ2-5; unclear D gene. V dropped 5 bases and J dropped 0 bases, with 4 bases sitting between them. This CDR3 has 12 amino acids. Germline values: CDR1 SGHTA, CDR2 FQGNSA. The chain's CDR3 is CASSPYQETQYF. Written as DNA, the CDR3 is TGTGCCAGCAGCCCGTACCAAGAGACCCAGTACTTC.

This sequence joins TRBV11-2 and TRBJ2-1; 7 bases align to TRBD2. The V and J ends lost 2 bases and 9 bases, in that order; junction bases with no gene match: 1. The CDR3 runs to 12 residues. CDR1 is SGHAT and CDR2 is FQNNGV in the germline V gene. The CDR3 is CASSLSSGEQFF. The CDR3 coding sequence is TGTGCCAGCAGCTTATCTAGCGGTGAGCAGTTCTTC.

The rearrangement uses TRBV7-2 and TRBJ2-5; TRBD1 agrees at 8 bases. With V trimmed by 8 bases and J by 7 bases, 12 bases remained unmatched. The CDR3 is 14 amino acids. CDR1 and CDR2 (germline): SGHTA, FQGNSA. The CDR3 region is CASFSKTGERTQYF. The DNA of the CDR3 is TGTGCCAGCTTCTCGAAGACAGGGGAACGGACCCAGTACTTC.

The chain is built from TRBV6-5 and TRBJ2-2, with 7 positions matching TRBD2. Losses at the gene ends were 6 bases for V and 0 bases for J; bases not matched to a gene: 7. This CDR3 is 16 amino acids long. CDR1 is MNHEY, CDR2 SVGAGI, per germline. This chain's CDR3 is CASSRNLAANTGELFF. Written as DNA, the CDR3 is TGTGCCAGCAGCCGAAACCTAGCGGCGAACACCGGGGAGCTGTTTTTT.

In this sample, this clonotype turned up a few times. The chain has TRBV2 and TRBJ2-1, with D possibly being TRBD2 (6 bases). Trimming left V 7 bases short and J 8 bases short, with 12 bases between. CDR1 and CDR2 from the germline V gene are SNHLY and FYNNEI. This CDR3 has 12 residues. DNA for the CDR3: TGTGCCAGCACCCCCGGGGGTCATGAGCAGTTCTTC. As protein: CASTPGGHEQFF.

In its sample, this clonotype was seen a few times. The CDR3 nucleotides are TGCAGCGTTGAGGGCGCAGGCTACGAGCAGTACTTC. It encodes CSVEGAGYEQYF. The chain carries TRBV29-1 and TRBJ2-7, with D unclear. V lost 3 bases to trimming and J lost 3 bases, with 9 bases between them. The CDR3 has 12 residues. Germline V lookup: CDR1 SQVTM, CDR2 ANQGSEA.

This sequence joins TRBV6-2 or TRBV6-3 and TRBJ1-5; D is unresolved. The CDR3 runs to 12 residues. CDR1 and CDR2 from the germline V gene are MNHEY and SVGEGT. The V end was cut by 7 bases, the J end by 1 base, with 5 bases between. The CDR3 loop reads CASKDSNQPQHF. CDR3 DNA sequence: TGTGCCAGCAAAGACAGCAATCAGCCCCAGCATTTT.

There are a few counts of this clonotype. The rearrangement joins TRBV7-9 to TRBJ1-4; 7 nucleotides agree with TRBD1. The germline gives CDR1 SEHNR, CDR2 FQNEAQ (reference sequence). After removal of 6 bases from V and 8 bases from J, the junction contained 12 bases not matched to a gene. The CDR3 loop spans 15 amino acids. The CDR3 coding sequence is TGTGCCAGCAGTTTCGTACAGGGGACGGGGGAAAAACTGTTTTTT. Its translation: CASSFVQGTGEKLFF.

The CDR3 DNA follows: TGCAGCGCGACAGCCGATAGCAATCAGCCCCAGCATTTT. The encoded protein is CSATADSNQPQHF. The chain links TRBV20-1 to TRBJ1-5; D might be TRBD1 (5 bases). Germline-derived CDR1 and CDR2 are DFQATT and SNEGSKA (reference sequence). This CDR3 spans 13 amino acids.

This clonotype was counted many times. The J gene is TRBJ2-6, the V gene TRBV29-1, with 8 positions matching TRBD1. CDR3 length: 14 amino acids. CDR1 SQVTM and CDR2 ANQGSEA come from the germline V gene. After removal of 7 bases from V and 2 bases from J, the junction contained 4 bases not matched to a gene. CDR3 in amino acids: CSAATGAGANVLTF. The CDR3 bases are TGCAGCGCGGCGACAGGGGCTGGGGCCAACGTCCTGACTTTC.

The rearrangement links TRBV5-1 to TRBJ1-1; possible D gene TRBD1, 5 bases. V was cut by 3 bases and J by 1 base, with 13 bases left in between. This CDR3 has 15 amino acids. CDR1 is SGHRS and CDR2 is YFSETQ in the germline V gene. In DNA form, the CDR3 reads TGCGCCAGCAGCTGGTTCGGGGGGTCGAACACTGAAGCTTTCTTT. Protein: CASSWFGGSNTEAFF.

This clonotype was recorded at least ten times. The chain combines TRBV20-1 with TRBJ2-1; TRBD2 matches at 11 bases. This CDR3 is built from 15 residues. The germline V gene encodes CDR1 DFQATT and CDR2 SNEGSKA (reference sequence). Trimming at V came to 5 bases and at J to 8 bases, leaving 11 bases not matched to a gene. CDR3 region: CSAPGASGGPDEQFF. CDR3 nucleotides: TGCAGTGCTCCCGGGGCTAGCGGGGGGCCCGATGAGCAGTTCTTC.

This clonotype was seen more than once but under ten times. The rearrangement joins TRBV18 to TRBJ2-3; possibly TRBD1 for D (5 bases). V was pared by 2 bases and J by 4 bases, with 7 bases between. The CDR3 is 13 residues long. Germline loops: CDR1 KGHSH, CDR2 LQKENI. The CDR3 is CASSPGAADTQYF. The CDR3 nucleotides are TGTGCCAGCTCACCAGGGGCTGCAGATACGCAGTATTTT.

J is TRBJ2-2 and V is TRBV20-1; TRBD2 agrees at 8 bases. J was trimmed by 4 bases and V by 4 bases; bases with no gene match: 5. There are 14 residues in the CDR3. Germline V gene sequence: CDR1 DFQATT, CDR2 SNEGSKA (reference sequence). The CDR3 coding sequence is TGCAGTGCTACCGCTGGGACTAGCACCGGGGAGCTGTTTTTT. This translates into CSATAGTSTGELFF.

V usage is TRBV5-6 and J usage is TRBJ1-2; weak D call: TRBD1 (5 bases). The CDR3 contains 15 residues. The germline V gene encodes CDR1 SGHDT and CDR2 YYEEEE. V was clipped by 1 base and J by 4 bases, with 14 bases between them. CDR3 bases: TGTGCCAGCAGCTTGTTTCAGGGATATGGCTATGGCTACACCTTC. Translation gives CASSLFQGYGYGYTF.

Only a few counts were recorded for this clonotype. J is TRBJ1-1 and V is TRBV29-1; 8 bases are shared with TRBD1. There are 14 residues in the CDR3. Germline V gives CDR1 SQVTM, CDR2 ANQGSEA. J gave up 1 base and V 6 bases, and 7 bases lay outside the gene matches. The CDR3: CSVPGGAGNTEAFF. CDR3 DNA: TGCAGCGTCCCAGGGGGCGCGGGGAACACTGAAGCTTTCTTT.

The chain recombines TRBV12-3 or TRBV12-4 with TRBJ2-5; no clear D. Trimming took off 8 bases at V and 0 bases at J, with 13 bases between the two ends. The CDR3 runs to 14 residues. The CDR3 sequence: CASCPFGYQETQYF. The CDR3 DNA follows: TGTGCCAGCTGCCCCTTTGGGTACCAAGAGACCCAGTACTTC.